This T cell receptor beta chain was observed in a study of OX40 agonist ivuxolimab in advanced cancers. The V segment lost 0 bases and the J segment 0 bases; nucleotides outside the gene matches: 4. This CDR3 region has 16 residues. Germline CDR1 is MGHRA and CDR2 is YSYEKL. This clone is judged medium-sized. Method: immunoSEQ multiplex PCR; TCRdb's copy keeps in-frame clones and lacks some. There are some 19,000 clones in the sample; about 89% occur only once, and approximately 50% lies in the top ten. The material was CD4+ or CD8+ T cells sorted from blood, obtained in a trial of the OX40 agonist ivuxolimab. The rearrangement links TRBV4-1 to TRBJ2-7; 8 positions match TRBD2. This clonotype was sampled from an adult with an advanced solid tumor such as melanoma, head and neck, liver or kidney cancer. The CDR3 nucleotides read TGCGCCAGCAGCCAAGATGGAAGCGGGAGCTCCTACGAGCAGTACTTC. Translated, it gives CASSQDGSGSSYEQYF.